Given below is one T cell receptor beta chain in context. The trim removed 3 bases at V and 7 bases at J, leaving 12 bases unmatched. Per germline, CDR1 MDHEN and CDR2 SYDVKM. This CDR3 is 18 amino acids long. TCRdb processed the reads anew with MiXCR; each CDR3 protein has one entry. The repertoire includes roughly 640,000 distinct CDR3 sequences, approximately 24% of them detected once, and roughly 8% sits in the top ten. This sample stems from a study of T cell repertoires in cytomegalovirus infection. The sequence was collected from a human donor in good health (CMV status not recorded). Some clones in this sample may be carry-over from other donors' samples. Input material: CD8+ T cells from PBMCs. The chain carries TRBV28 and TRBJ1-4, with TRBD1 matching 12 bases. CDR3 amino acids: CASSFPRGQGAESEKLFF. CDR3 sequence (DNA): TGTGCCAGCAGTTTTCCTCGGGGACAGGGGGCGGAAAGTGAAAAACTGTTTTTT.